A selection of T cell receptor beta chains follows, all from one sample in a study of cytomegalovirus exposure and HLA in healthy donors. Libraries were prepared by immunoSEQ multiplex PCR; TCRdb keeps only in-frame clonotypes and omits some of them. This table holds approximately 50,000 clones, about 57% found once. Material for sequencing was PBMCs. The receptor source for this set is a human donor in good health. Both conserved end residues are trimmed from each CDR3. Each record gives: V gene, J gene, D gene, CDR3 protein. The D gene is left open where the match is weak.

v_call: TRBV9
j_call: TRBJ2-2
d_call: TRBD2
cdr3_aa: ASSPLGLAYTGELF

v_call: TRBV12-5
j_call: TRBJ1-6
d_call: TRBD1
cdr3_aa: ASGSGGAYNSPLH

v_call: TRBV19
j_call: TRBJ2-7
d_call: TRBD1
cdr3_aa: ASSILGQASYEQY

v_call: TRBV6-1
j_call: TRBJ1-1
d_call: NA
cdr3_aa: ASSVRIAAF

v_call: TRBV6-5
j_call: TRBJ1-2
d_call: NA
cdr3_aa: ASKWSGENYGYT

v_call: TRBV6-5
j_call: TRBJ1-2
d_call: NA
cdr3_aa: ASSPSPYGYT

v_call: TRBV7-2
j_call: TRBJ2-5
d_call: TRBD2
cdr3_aa: ASRAVAGHQETQY

v_call: TRBV11-3
j_call: TRBJ2-7
d_call: TRBD1
cdr3_aa: ASSPGQGASGGSYEQY

v_call: TRBV7-9
j_call: TRBJ1-4
d_call: TRBD1
cdr3_aa: ATGAAGGDEKLF

v_call: TRBV5-6
j_call: TRBJ2-7
d_call: TRBD2
cdr3_aa: ASSRYGGEQY

v_call: TRBV9
j_call: TRBJ1-6
d_call: NA
cdr3_aa: ASRTGSSYNSPLH

v_call: TRBV7-8
j_call: TRBJ1-6
d_call: TRBD1
cdr3_aa: ASSLMGQGDGSPLH

v_call: TRBV10-3
j_call: TRBJ1-2
d_call: NA
cdr3_aa: AISESSRQLYGYT

v_call: TRBV7-8
j_call: TRBJ2-5
d_call: TRBD2
cdr3_aa: ASSFRGLAGGETQY